This TCR beta chain comes out of a study of cytomegalovirus exposure and HLA in healthy donors. The PCR ran on 60 Vbeta and 13 Jbeta primers. Clones were sequenced by immunoSEQ multiplex PCR, and TCRdb holds only the in-frame ones, with some missing. The table lists around 140,000 clones, around 75% of them singletons, with less than 3.5% in the top ten. Germline-derived CDR1 and CDR2 are SGHNT and YYREEE (reference sequence). This CDR3 contains 16 residues. Trimming shortened V by 2 bases and J by 0 bases, and 9 bases separated the two germline ends. The sequence derives from a woman aged 25 to 39 in good health and CMV-seronegative. Sequenced sample: PBMCs. This chain uses TRBV5-4 with TRBJ1-6, with a possible D match to TRBD1 (6 bases). For the CDR3, the DNA is TGTGCCAGCAGCTTAGGGGGGGGCTCCTATAATTCACCCCTCCACTTT. The encoded protein is CASSLGGGSYNSPLHF. Drawing the rest from reference TRBV5-4 and TRBJ1-6, the complete variable domain is ETGVTQSPTHLIKTRGQQVTLRCSSQSGHNTVSWYQQALGQGPQFIFQYYREEENGRGNFPPRFSGLQFPNYSSELNVNALELDDSALYLCASSLGGGSYNSPLHFGNGTRLTVT.